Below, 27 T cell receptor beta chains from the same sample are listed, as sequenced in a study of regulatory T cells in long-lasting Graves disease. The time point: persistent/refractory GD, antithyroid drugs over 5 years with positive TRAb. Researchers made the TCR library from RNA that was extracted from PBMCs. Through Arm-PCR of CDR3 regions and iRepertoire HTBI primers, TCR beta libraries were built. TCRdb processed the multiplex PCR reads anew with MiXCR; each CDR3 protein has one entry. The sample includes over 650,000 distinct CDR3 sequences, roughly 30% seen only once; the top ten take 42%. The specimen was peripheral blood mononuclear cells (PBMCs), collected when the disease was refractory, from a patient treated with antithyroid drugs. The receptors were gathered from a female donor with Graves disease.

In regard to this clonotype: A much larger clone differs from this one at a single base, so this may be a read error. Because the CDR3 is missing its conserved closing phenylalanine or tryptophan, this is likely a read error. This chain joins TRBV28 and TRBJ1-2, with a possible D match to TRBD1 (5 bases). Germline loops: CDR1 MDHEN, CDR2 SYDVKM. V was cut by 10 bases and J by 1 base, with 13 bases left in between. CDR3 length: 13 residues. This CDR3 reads CATQDRFNYGYTL. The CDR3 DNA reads TGTGCCACCCAAGACAGATTTAACTATGGCTACACCCTC.

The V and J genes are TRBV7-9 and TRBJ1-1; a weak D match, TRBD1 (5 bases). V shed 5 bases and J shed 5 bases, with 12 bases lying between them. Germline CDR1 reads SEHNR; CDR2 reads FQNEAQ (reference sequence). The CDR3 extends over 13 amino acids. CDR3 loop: CASSVKGRTEAFF. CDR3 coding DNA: TGTGCCAGCAGCGTAAAGGGGAGGACTGAAGCTTTCTTT.

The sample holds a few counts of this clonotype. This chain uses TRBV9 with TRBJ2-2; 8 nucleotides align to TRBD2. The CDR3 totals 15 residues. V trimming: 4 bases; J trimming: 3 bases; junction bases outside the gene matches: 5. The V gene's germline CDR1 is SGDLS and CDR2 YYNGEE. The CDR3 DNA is TGTGCCAGCAGCTTAGGGACTAGTCACACCGGGGAGCTGTTTTTT. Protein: CASSLGTSHTGELFF.

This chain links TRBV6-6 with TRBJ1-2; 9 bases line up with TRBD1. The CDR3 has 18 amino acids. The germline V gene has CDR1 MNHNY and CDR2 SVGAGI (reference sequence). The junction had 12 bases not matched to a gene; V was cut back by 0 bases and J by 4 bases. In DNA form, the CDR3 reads TGTGCCAGCAGTTACTCGGACTCACAGGGGGCCCCGTCCTATGGCTACACCTTC. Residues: CASSYSDSQGAPSYGYTF.

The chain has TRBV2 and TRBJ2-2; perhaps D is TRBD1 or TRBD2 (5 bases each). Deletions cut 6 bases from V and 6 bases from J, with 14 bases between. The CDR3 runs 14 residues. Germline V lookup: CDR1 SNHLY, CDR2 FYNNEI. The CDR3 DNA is TGTGCCAGCAGCCCAGTTGGGGGAGCCGGGGAGCTGTTTTTT. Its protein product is CASSPVGGAGELFF.

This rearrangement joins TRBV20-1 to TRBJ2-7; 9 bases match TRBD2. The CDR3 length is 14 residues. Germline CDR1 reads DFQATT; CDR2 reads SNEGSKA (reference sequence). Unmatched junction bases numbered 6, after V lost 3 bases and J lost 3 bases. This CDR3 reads CSASNLAGDYEQYF. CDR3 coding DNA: TGCAGTGCTAGCAACTTAGCGGGAGACTACGAGCAGTACTTC.

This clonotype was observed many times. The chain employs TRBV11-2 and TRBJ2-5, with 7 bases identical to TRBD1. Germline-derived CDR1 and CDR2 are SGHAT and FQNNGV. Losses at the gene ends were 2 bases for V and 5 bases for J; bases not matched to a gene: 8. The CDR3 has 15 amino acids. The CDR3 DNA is TGTGCCAGCAGCTTACGGGACAGCTTCCAGGAGACCCAGTACTTC. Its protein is CASSLRDSFQETQYF.

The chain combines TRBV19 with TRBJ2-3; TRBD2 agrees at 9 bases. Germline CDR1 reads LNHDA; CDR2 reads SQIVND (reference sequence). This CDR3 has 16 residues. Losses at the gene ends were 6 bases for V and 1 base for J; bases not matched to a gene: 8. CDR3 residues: CASSETSGPGTDTQYF. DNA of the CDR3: TGTGCCAGTAGCGAGACTAGCGGCCCGGGCACAGATACGCAGTATTTT.

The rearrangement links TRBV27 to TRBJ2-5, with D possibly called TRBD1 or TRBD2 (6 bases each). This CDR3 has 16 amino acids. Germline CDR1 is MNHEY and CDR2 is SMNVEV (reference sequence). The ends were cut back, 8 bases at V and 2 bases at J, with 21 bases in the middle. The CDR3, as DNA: TGTGCCAGCGCGCGATATGTGGGGGGCCGACAAGAGACCCAGTACTTC. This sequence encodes CASARYVGGRQETQYF.

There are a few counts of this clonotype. The CDR3 DNA reads TGCAGTGCTCCACTAGCGGGAGTTGCAGATACGCAGTATTTT. It specifies CSAPLAGVADTQYF. The chain couples TRBV20-1 to TRBJ2-3; 11 bases agree with TRBD2. The trim removed 5 bases at V and 4 bases at J, leaving 5 bases unmatched. The CDR3 length is 14 residues. Germline V gives CDR1 DFQATT, CDR2 SNEGSKA (reference sequence).

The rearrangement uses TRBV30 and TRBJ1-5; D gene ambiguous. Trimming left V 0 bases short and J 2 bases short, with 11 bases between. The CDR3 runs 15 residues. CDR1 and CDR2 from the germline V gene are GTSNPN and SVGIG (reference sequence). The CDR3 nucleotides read TGTGCCTGGAGTGTACTGGGCCCGGGCAATCAGCCCCAGCATTTT. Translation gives CAWSVLGPGNQPQHF.

The CDR3 DNA is TGTGCCACCCAGGGGGGGGGTGATCAGCCCCAGCATTTT. Its translation is CATQGGGDQPQHF. The chain recombines TRBV25-1 with TRBJ1-5; 7 bases map to TRBD1. Germline CDR1 reads MGHDK; CDR2 reads SYGVNS. The CDR3 extends over 13 amino acids. V trimming: 10 bases; J trimming: 5 bases; junction bases outside the gene matches: 8.

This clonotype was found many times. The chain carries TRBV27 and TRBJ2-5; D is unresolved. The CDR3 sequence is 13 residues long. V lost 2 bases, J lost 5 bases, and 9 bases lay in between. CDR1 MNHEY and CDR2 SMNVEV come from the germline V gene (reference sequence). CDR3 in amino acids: CASSLTTWETQYF. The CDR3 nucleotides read TGTGCCAGCAGTTTAACGACCTGGGAGACCCAGTACTTC.

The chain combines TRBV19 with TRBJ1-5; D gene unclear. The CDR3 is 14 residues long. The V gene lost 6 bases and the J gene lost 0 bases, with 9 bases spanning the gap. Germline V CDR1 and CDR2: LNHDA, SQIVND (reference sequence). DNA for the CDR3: TGTGCCAGTAGCGAGGACCATAGCAATCAGCCCCAGCATTTT. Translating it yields CASSEDHSNQPQHF.

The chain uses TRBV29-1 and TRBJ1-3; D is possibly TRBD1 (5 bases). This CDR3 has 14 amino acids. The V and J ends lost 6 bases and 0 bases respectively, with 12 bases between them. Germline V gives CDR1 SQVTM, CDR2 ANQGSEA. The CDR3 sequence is CSVATVVSGNTIYF. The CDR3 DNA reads TGCAGCGTGGCGACAGTGGTCTCTGGAAACACCATATATTTT.

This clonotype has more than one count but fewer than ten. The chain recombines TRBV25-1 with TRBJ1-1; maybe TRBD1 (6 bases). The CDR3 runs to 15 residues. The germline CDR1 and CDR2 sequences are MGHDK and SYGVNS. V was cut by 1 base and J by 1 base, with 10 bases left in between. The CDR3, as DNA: TGTGCCAGCAGTGAATCAGGGGTGAAGAACACTGAAGCTTTCTTT. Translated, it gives CASSESGVKNTEAFF.

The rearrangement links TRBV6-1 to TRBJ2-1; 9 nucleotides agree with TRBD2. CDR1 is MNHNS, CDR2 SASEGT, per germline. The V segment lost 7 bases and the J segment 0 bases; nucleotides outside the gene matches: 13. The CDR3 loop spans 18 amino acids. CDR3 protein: CASTPVAGEGSSYNEQFF. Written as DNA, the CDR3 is TGTGCCAGCACGCCGGTAGCGGGGGAAGGTAGCTCCTACAATGAGCAGTTCTTC.

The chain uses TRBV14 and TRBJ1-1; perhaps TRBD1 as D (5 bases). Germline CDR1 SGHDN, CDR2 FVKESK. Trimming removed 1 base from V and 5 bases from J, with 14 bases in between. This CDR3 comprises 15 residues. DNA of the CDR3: TGTGCCAGCAGCCAAGCCGTTGGGGGGAATACTGAAGCTTTCTTT. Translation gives CASSQAVGGNTEAFF.

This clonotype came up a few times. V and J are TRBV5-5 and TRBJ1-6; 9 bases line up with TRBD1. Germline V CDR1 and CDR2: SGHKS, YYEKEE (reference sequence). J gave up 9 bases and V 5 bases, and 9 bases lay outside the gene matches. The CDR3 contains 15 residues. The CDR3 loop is CASSSGTGLRSPLHF. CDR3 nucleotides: TGTGCCAGCAGTTCCGGGACAGGGTTGCGTTCACCCCTCCACTTT.

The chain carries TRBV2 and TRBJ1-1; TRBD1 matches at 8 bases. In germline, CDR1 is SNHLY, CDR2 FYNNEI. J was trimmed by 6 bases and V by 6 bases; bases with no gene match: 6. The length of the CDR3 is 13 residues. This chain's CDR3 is CASRRTGGSEAFF. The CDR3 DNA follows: TGTGCCAGCAGGCGCACAGGGGGTTCTGAAGCTTTCTTT.

CDR3 sequence: CASSSSTGFGSPLHF. CDR3 coding DNA: TGTGCCAGCAGTTCCTCGACAGGGTTTGGTTCACCCCTCCACTTT. The rearrangement joins TRBV27 to TRBJ1-6, with 7 bases fitting TRBD1. CDR1 is MNHEY, CDR2 SMNVEV, per germline (reference sequence). V trimming: 4 bases; J trimming: 9 bases; junction bases outside the gene matches: 9. The CDR3 has 15 amino acids.

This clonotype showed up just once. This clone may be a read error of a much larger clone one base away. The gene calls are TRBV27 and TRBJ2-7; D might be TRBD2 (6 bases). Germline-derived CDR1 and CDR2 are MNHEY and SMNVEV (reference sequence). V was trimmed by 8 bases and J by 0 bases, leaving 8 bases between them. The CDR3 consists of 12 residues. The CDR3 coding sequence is TGTGCCAGCCGGGGGAACTCCTACGAGCAGTACTTC. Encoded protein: CASRGNSYEQYF.

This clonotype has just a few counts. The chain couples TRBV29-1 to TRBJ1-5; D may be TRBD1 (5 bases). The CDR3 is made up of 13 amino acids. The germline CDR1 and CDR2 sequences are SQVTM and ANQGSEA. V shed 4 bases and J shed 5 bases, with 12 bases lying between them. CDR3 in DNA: TGCAGCGTTGCGACGGGGACCGATCAGCCCCAGCATTTT. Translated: CSVATGTDQPQHF.

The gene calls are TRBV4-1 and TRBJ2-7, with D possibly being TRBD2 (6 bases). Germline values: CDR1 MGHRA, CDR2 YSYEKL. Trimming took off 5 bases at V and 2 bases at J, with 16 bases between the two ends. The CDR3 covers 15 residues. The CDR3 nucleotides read TGCGCCAGCAGCAAGGCGGCTAGCGCGACCTACGAGCAGTACTTC. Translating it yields CASSKAASATYEQYF.

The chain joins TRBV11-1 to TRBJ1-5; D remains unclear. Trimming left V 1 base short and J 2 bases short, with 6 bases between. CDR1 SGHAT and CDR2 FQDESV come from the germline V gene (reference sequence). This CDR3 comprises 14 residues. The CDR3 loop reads CASSLGPRNQPQHF. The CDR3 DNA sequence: TGTGCCAGCAGCTTAGGGCCGCGCAATCAGCCCCAGCATTTT. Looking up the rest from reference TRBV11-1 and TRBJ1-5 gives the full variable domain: EAEVAQSPRYKITEKSQAVAFWCDPISGHATLYWYRQILGQGPELLVQFQDESVVDDSQLPKDRFSAERLKGVDSTLKIQPAELGDSAMYLCASSLGPRNQPQHFGDGTRLSIL.

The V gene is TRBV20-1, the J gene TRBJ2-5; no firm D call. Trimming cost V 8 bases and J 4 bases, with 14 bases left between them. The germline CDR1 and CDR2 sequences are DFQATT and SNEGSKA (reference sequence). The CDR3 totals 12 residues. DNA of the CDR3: TGCAGTACTACCCAAGTGGGAGAGACCCAGTACTTC. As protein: CSTTQVGETQYF.

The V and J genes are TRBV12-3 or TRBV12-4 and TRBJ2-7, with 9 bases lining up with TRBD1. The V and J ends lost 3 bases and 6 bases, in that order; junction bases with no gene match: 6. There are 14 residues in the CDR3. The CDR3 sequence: CASSFGTGFSEQYF. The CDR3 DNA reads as TGTGCCAGCAGTTTTGGGACAGGGTTCTCCGAGCAGTACTTC.